This T cell receptor beta chain was recovered during a study of T cells after yellow fever vaccination. Study context: Low-cell-number fractions underwent preparation using SMART-Seq v4 Ultra Low Input.

CDR3 size: 15 residues. Germline assignment: CDR1 LGHDT and CDR2 YNNKEL (reference sequence). V lost 0 bases to trimming and J lost 5 bases; unmatched junction nucleotides: 7. TCRdb re-called the 5' RACE reads through MiXCR, storing one row per CDR3 protein. The data show some 260,000 distinct CDR3 sequences, over 4.5% seen once. Sequencing used CD4+ T cells sorted from PBMCs, obtained on the day of the yellow fever booster vaccination. The TCR comes from a man between 18 and 29 years old who received the YFV17D yellow fever vaccine. This sequence joins TRBV3-1 and TRBJ2-7; 7 nucleotides match TRBD2. The CDR3 DNA follows: TGTGCCAGCAGCCAAGATCTGGGGGGGGGGAACGAGCAGTACTTC. Translated: CASSQDLGGGNEQYF.